This T cell receptor (delta chain) was recovered during a study of delta chains in infants with herpesvirus infections. PBMC RNA was reverse transcribed using gamma-chain- and delta-chain-specific primers. TCRdb called clones anew from the RT-PCR reads with CATT. Of a few hundred delta-chain clones in the sample, 45% to 75% were seen once. Germline values: CDR1 TSWWSYY, CDR2 QGS. V trimming: 0 bases; J trimming: 8 bases; junction bases outside the gene matches: 5. This CDR3 has 16 residues. This clone qualifies as hyperexpanded. Other nucleotide sequences from this sample produce the same CDR3. The sample consisted of peripheral blood, taken at time point 5 of longitudinal follow-up. The chain carries TRDV1 and TRDJ2, with 11 bases matching TRDD3. The source of this sequence is a human donor who was a Ugandan infant, either HIV-exposed or HIV-unexposed (not recorded which). This CDR3 is CALGELVGDTRAQLFF. Here the CDR3 DNA reads TGTGCTCTTGGGGAACTAGTGGGGGATACGCGGGCACAACTCTTCTTT.